Listed here are 9 T cell receptor beta chains from one sample, sequenced in a study of blood T cell repertoires in COVID-19. Assay used: immunoSEQ multiplex PCR; TCRdb lists only in-frame clones, some missing. The sample records a few hundred thousand clones, around nine tenths being singletons. The sample comprised peripheral blood. These receptors all come from a man between 60 and 70 years old with acute or convalescent COVID-19.

V gene TRBV5-5 combines with J gene TRBJ2-7, with 8 nucleotides matching TRBD2. This CDR3 is built from 16 residues. The V and J ends lost 4 bases and 3 bases, in that order; junction bases with no gene match: 12. Germline CDR1 SGHKS, CDR2 YYEKEE (reference sequence). CDR3 region: CASSLRWGLDYYEQYF. The CDR3 DNA reads as TGTGCCAGCAGCCTTCGCTGGGGACTAGACTACTACGAGCAGTACTTC.

The V gene is TRBV6-6, the J gene TRBJ1-2; a weak D match, TRBD1 (6 bases). Trimming shortened V by 2 bases and J by 1 base, and 11 bases separated the two germline ends. The CDR3 loop spans 15 amino acids. The V gene's germline CDR1 is MNHNY and CDR2 SVGAGI (reference sequence). Written as DNA, the CDR3 is TGTGCCAGCAGTTACCCACAGGGCGATAACTATGGCTACACCTTC. This codes for CASSYPQGDNYGYTF.

This rearrangement joins TRBV3-1 (or the pseudogene TRBV3-2) to TRBJ1-2; D remains ambiguous. CDR1 is LGHDT, CDR2 YNNKEL, per germline (reference sequence). The CDR3 has 14 residues. Trimming stripped 4 bases from V and 4 bases from J, with 13 bases between. The CDR3 DNA reads as TGTGCCAGCAGCCCCGGGAGCTGGGGCTATGGCTACACCTTC. Protein sequence: CASSPGSWGYGYTF.

In this sample, this clone turned up once. The chain joins TRBV7-6 to TRBJ2-3; possible D gene TRBD2, 5 bases. Germline V gene lookup returns CDR1 SGHVS and CDR2 FNYEAQ. There are 14 residues in the CDR3. V lost 3 bases and J lost 4, with 11 bases in between. This chain's CDR3 is CASSLGAVADTQYF. CDR3 DNA: TGTGCCAGCAGCTTGGGAGCGGTGGCAGATACGCAGTATTTT.

The chain has TRBV28 and TRBJ1-1; 10 positions agree with TRBD1. Trimming at V came to 6 bases and at J to 0 bases, leaving 10 bases not matched to a gene. This CDR3 region has 17 residues. Germline V gene lookup returns CDR1 MDHEN and CDR2 SYDVKM. The CDR3: CASSIGQGGGLNTEAFF. CDR3 DNA: TGTGCCAGCAGCATAGGACAGGGGGGGGGATTGAACACTGAAGCTTTCTTT.

The chain recombines TRBV6-5 with TRBJ2-3, with D possibly TRBD2 on 7 matching bases. The ends were cut back, 6 bases at V and 7 bases at J, with 20 bases in the middle. Looked up from germline, CDR1 is MNHEY and CDR2 is SVGAGI. CDR3 length: 15 amino acids. CDR3 loop: CASSTSGGLANTQYF. Written as DNA, the CDR3 is TGTGCCAGCAGCACCTCGGGGGGCCTAGCGAATACGCAGTATTTT.

V usage is TRBV6-5 and J usage is TRBJ1-1, with a tentative D call TRBD1 (5 bases). The CDR3 has 15 residues. Germline V gives CDR1 MNHEY, CDR2 SVGAGI. Between the trimmed V and J ends, which lost 2 bases and 3 bases, there was a span of 13 bases. The CDR3 sequence: CASSYEGTGDTEAFF. In DNA, the CDR3 is TGTGCCAGCAGTTACGAGGGCACGGGGGACACTGAAGCTTTCTTT.

The genes are TRBV28 and TRBJ2-3; D ambiguous. Between the trimmed V and J ends, which lost 7 bases and 2 bases, there was a span of 7 bases. The V gene's germline CDR1 is MDHEN and CDR2 SYDVKM. The length of the CDR3 is 12 residues. This CDR3 is CASTTSTDTQYF. The CDR3 nucleotides are TGTGCCAGCACCACATCCACAGATACGCAGTATTTT.

The chain recombines TRBV11-2 with TRBJ1-1, with D unclear. The V gene's germline CDR1 is SGHAT and CDR2 FQNNGV. Trimming took 8 bases from V and 0 from J, leaving 4 bases between them. The CDR3 is 11 amino acids. CDR3 nucleotide sequence: TGTGCCAGCGAGATGAACACTGAAGCTTTCTTT. Translated, it gives CASEMNTEAFF.